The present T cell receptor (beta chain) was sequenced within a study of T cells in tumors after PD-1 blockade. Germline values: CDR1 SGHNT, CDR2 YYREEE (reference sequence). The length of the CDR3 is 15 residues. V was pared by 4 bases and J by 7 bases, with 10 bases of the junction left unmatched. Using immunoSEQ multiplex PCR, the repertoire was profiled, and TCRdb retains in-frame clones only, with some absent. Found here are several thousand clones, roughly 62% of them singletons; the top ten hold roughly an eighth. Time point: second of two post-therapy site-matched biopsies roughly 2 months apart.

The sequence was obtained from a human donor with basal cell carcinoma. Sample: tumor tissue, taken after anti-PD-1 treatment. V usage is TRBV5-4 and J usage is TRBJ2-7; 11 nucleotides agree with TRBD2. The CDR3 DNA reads TGTGCCAGCAGCCCGGCTAGCGGGGGGCTTTTAGAGCAGTACTTC. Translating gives CASSPASGGLLEQYF.